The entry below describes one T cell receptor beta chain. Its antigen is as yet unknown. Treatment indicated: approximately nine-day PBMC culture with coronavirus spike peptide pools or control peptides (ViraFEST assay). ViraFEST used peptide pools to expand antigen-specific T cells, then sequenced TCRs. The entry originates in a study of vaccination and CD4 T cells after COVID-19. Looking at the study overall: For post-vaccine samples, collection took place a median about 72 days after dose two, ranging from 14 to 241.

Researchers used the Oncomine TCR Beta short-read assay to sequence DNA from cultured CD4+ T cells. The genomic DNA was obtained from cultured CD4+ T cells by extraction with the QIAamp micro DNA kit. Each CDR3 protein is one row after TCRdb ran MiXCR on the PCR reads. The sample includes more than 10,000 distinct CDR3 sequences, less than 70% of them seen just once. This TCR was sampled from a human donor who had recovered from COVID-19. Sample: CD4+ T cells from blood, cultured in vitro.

The CDR3 loop is CASSPGTEGNTIYF. The CDR3 DNA sequence: TGTGCCAGCAGTCCGGGGACTGAGGGAAACACCATATATTTT. The V gene is TRBV28, the J gene TRBJ1-3, with D perhaps TRBD1 (5 bases). V gave up 5 bases and J gave up 4 bases, with 12 bases separating them. This CDR3 has 14 amino acids. Germline values: CDR1 MDHEN, CDR2 SYDVKM.